What follows are 20 T cell receptor beta chains derived from one specimen sequenced in a study of vaccination and CD4 T cells after COVID-19. The Oncomine TCR Beta short-read assay was applied to DNA of cultured CD4+ T cells. TCRdb itself ran the PCR reads through MiXCR, one entry per CDR3 protein. The sample yields tens of thousands of distinct CDR3 sequences, approximately 40% seen once. For these receptors, no antigen is known. Sample treatment: approximately 11-day PBMC culture with coronavirus spike peptide pools or control peptides (ViraFEST assay). Material: CD4+ T cells from blood, cultured in vitro, obtained after SARS-CoV-2 vaccination. All receptors come from a human donor who had recovered from COVID-19.

This chain uses TRBV20-1 with TRBJ1-2; D might be TRBD1 (5 bases). V was cut by 6 bases and J by 3 bases, with 17 bases left in between. The germline CDR1 and CDR2 sequences are DFQATT and SNEGSKA (reference sequence). The CDR3 spans 14 residues. CDR3 residues: CSAPSQGGDYGYTF. As DNA, the CDR3 is TGCAGTGCCCCGAGTCAGGGTGGGGACTATGGCTACACCTTC.

This clonotype came up a few times. The chain uses TRBV19 and TRBJ1-1; D remains unclear. The CDR3 sequence is 15 residues long. V lost 1 base to trimming and J lost 0 bases, with 9 bases between them. Germline V gives CDR1 LNHDA, CDR2 SQIVND (reference sequence). CDR3: CASSIAGKMNTEAFF. The CDR3 DNA is TGTGCCAGTAGTATAGCGGGCAAGATGAACACTGAAGCTTTCTTT. The complete variable domain, with remaining parts taken from reference TRBV19 and TRBJ1-1, reads DGGITQSPKYLFRKEGQNVTLSCEQNLNHDAMYWYRQDPGQGLRLIYYSQIVNDFQKGDIAEGYSVSREKKESFPLTVTSAQKNPTAFYLCASSIAGKMNTEAFFGQGTRLTVV.

This clonotype was seen only a few times. The J gene is TRBJ2-5, the V gene TRBV20-1; TRBD2 might be the D (6 bases). Trimming stripped 5 bases from V and 3 bases from J, with 19 bases between. From germline, CDR1 is DFQATT and CDR2 SNEGSKA (reference sequence). The length of the CDR3 is 15 residues. The DNA for the CDR3 is TGCAGTGCTTTAAAACTAGCCCGGTTGAAAGAGACCCAGTACTTC. It is translated as CSALKLARLKETQYF.

The V gene is TRBV18, the J gene TRBJ1-2, with 12 bases that match TRBD1. The CDR3 has 16 residues. Germline V gene data show CDR1 as KGHSH and CDR2 as LQKENI. V shed 6 bases, J shed 4 bases, and the junction held 9 bases outside the gene matches. The CDR3 is CASSPGQGAPVYGYTF. CDR3 coding DNA: TGTGCCAGCTCCCCGGGACAGGGGGCCCCCGTCTATGGCTACACCTTC. The complete variable domain, with remaining parts taken from reference TRBV18 and TRBJ1-2, reads NAGVMQNPRHLVRRRGQEARLRCSPMKGHSHVYWYRQLPEEGLKFMVYLQKENIIDESGMPKERFSAEFPKEGPSILRIQQVVRGDSAAYFCASSPGQGAPVYGYTFGSGTRLTVV.

V usage is TRBV27 and J usage is TRBJ1-2; D is uncertain. CDR1 and CDR2 (germline): MNHEY, SMNVEV (reference sequence). The V end was cut by 0 bases, the J end by 4 bases, with 12 bases between. This CDR3 region has 15 residues. In DNA, the CDR3 is TGTGCCAGCAGTTTATCCAGAGACTCGGTCTATGGCTACACCTTC. It specifies CASSLSRDSVYGYTF.

Concerning this clonotype: A junction end diverges from the germline sequence, so it may reflect a read error. The rearrangement joins TRBV24-1 to TRBJ2-1; D unclear. Germline CDR1 reads KGHDR; CDR2 reads SFDVKD. There are 11 residues in the CDR3. The CDR3 is CATSVYDEQFF. The CDR3 nucleotides are TGTGCCACCAGTGTCTACGATGAGCAGTTCTTC.

V is TRBV19 and J is TRBJ2-7, with D possibly matching TRBD1 (6 bases). Trimming cost V 5 bases and J 1 base, with 12 bases left between them. Germline V CDR1 and CDR2: LNHDA, SQIVND (reference sequence). The CDR3 length is 14 residues. This chain's CDR3 is CASSPRQESYEQYF. In nucleotides, the CDR3 is TGTGCCAGTAGTCCTCGACAGGAATCCTACGAGCAGTACTTC.

This clonotype was recorded a few times. The V and J genes are TRBV6-1 and TRBJ1-2; TRBD1 matches at 9 bases. The CDR3 loop spans 18 amino acids. Germline V lookup: CDR1 MNHNS, CDR2 SASEGT. V lost 6 bases and J lost 3; bases outside the gene matches: 17. The CDR3 reads CASSTRLSGQGRDYGYTF. CDR3 bases: TGTGCCAGCAGCACCCGTCTATCGGGACAGGGTAGAGACTATGGCTACACCTTC.

The J gene is TRBJ1-2, the V gene TRBV12-3 or TRBV12-4, with a possible D match to TRBD1 (6 bases). The CDR3 length is 13 residues. Trimming left V 5 bases short and J 5 bases short, with 12 bases between. The CDR3 protein is CASSLDSVYGYTF. As DNA, the CDR3 is TGTGCCAGCAGTCTGGACAGTGTTTATGGCTACACCTTC.

The V call is TRBV10-3, the J call TRBJ1-6, with 7 bases aligning to TRBD1. CDR3 length equals 15 residues. CDR1 is ENHRY and CDR2 is SYGVKD in the germline V gene. Unmatched junction bases numbered 9, after V lost 3 bases and J lost 10 bases. This CDR3 reads CAISDPGGKGSPLHF. The CDR3 coding sequence is TGTGCCATCAGTGACCCAGGGGGTAAGGGCTCACCCCTCCACTTT.

The chain couples TRBV28 to TRBJ1-6; tentative D call: TRBD1 (6 bases). Trimming removed 2 bases from V and 7 bases from J, with 18 bases in between. The germline gives CDR1 MDHEN, CDR2 SYDVKM. The length of the CDR3 is 17 residues. CDR3 protein: CASSLSGGGTRNSPLHF. The DNA for the CDR3 is TGTGCCAGCAGTTTAAGTGGGGGGGGCACGAGGAATTCACCCCTCCACTTT.

The chain carries TRBV29-1 and TRBJ2-1; 12 bases are a match to TRBD2. In germline, CDR1 is SQVTM, CDR2 ANQGSEA. Losses at the gene ends were 5 bases for V and 9 bases for J; bases not matched to a gene: 8. The CDR3 contains 14 residues. This CDR3 reads CSVSTSGSNSEQFF. DNA for the CDR3: TGCAGCGTTTCGACTAGCGGGAGTAACAGTGAGCAGTTCTTC.

The chain carries TRBV30 and TRBJ1-2; 8 nucleotides line up with TRBD1. Losses at the gene ends were 2 bases for V and 6 bases for J; bases not matched to a gene: 11. Germline assignment: CDR1 GTSNPN and CDR2 SVGIG (reference sequence). The CDR3 contains 15 residues. The CDR3 DNA reads TGTGCCTGGAGTAGACGACAGGGGCGATATCATGGCTACACCTTC. Protein sequence: CAWSRRQGRYHGYTF.

This clonotype showed up just a few times. The chain carries TRBV20-1 and TRBJ2-2; TRBD1 matches at 8 bases. V was clipped by 2 bases and J by 2 bases; unmatched bases: 4. Germline CDR1 and CDR2: DFQATT and SNEGSKA (reference sequence). The CDR3 has 15 residues. In DNA, the CDR3 is TGCAGTGCTAGAAGGGACAGGAGAAACACCGGGGAGCTGTTTTTT. Translated, it gives CSARRDRRNTGELFF.

V usage is TRBV27 and J usage is TRBJ1-2; TRBD1 might be the D (5 bases). Trimming removed 3 bases from V and 4 bases from J, with 9 bases in between. CDR1 is MNHEY and CDR2 is SMNVEV in the germline V gene (reference sequence). This CDR3 has 13 residues. This CDR3 is CASSFREGYGYTF. The CDR3 coding sequence is TGTGCCAGCAGTTTCAGGGAAGGCTATGGCTACACCTTC.

The chain couples TRBV24-1 to TRBJ1-1, with D tentatively TRBD1 (6 bases). V shed 9 bases and J shed 5 bases, with 15 bases lying between them. Germline CDR1 is KGHDR and CDR2 is SFDVKD. The CDR3 covers 13 residues. CDR3 DNA sequence: TGTGCCACCCGAAGGGGGGTCGGAACTGAAGCTTTCTTT. It translates to CATRRGVGTEAFF.

The chain couples TRBV6-1 to TRBJ1-2; a weak D match, TRBD1 (6 bases). V lost 6 bases and J 4 bases, leaving 15 bases between the germline ends. Germline V gives CDR1 MNHNS, CDR2 SASEGT. This CDR3 has 14 residues. The CDR3 loop reads CASSPGTFGYGYTF. In nucleotides, the CDR3 is TGTGCCAGCAGCCCCGGGACATTTGGCTATGGCTACACCTTC.

The CDR3 loop is CASSQDTGGSGNTIYF. The CDR3 DNA reads as TGCGCCAGCAGCCAAGATACCGGGGGCTCTGGAAACACCATATATTTT. The chain recombines TRBV4-1 with TRBJ1-3, with a weak D call TRBD1 (5 bases). Looked up from germline, CDR1 is MGHRA and CDR2 is YSYEKL. Trimming left V 0 bases short and J 0 bases short, with 9 bases between. This CDR3 contains 16 residues.

This chain joins TRBV28 and TRBJ2-1; D call uncertain. Trimming cost V 4 bases and J 8 bases, with 9 bases left between them. The CDR3 runs to 12 residues. Germline V lookup: CDR1 MDHEN, CDR2 SYDVKM. This CDR3 reads CASSSPRDEQFF. CDR3 in DNA: TGTGCCAGCAGTTCCCCTCGGGATGAGCAGTTCTTC.

This clonotype has a single count. The rearrangement links TRBV5-3 to TRBJ2-3; the D is unclear. TRBV5-3 is filed as an ORF, its function uncertain. This CDR3 is 8 amino acids long. Deletions cut 10 bases from V and 7 bases from J, with 4 bases between. This CDR3 is CAGHTQYF. The CDR3 region has the DNA TGTGCCGGTCATACGCAGTATTTT.